The 6 T cell receptor beta chains below all came from one sample that was sequenced in a study of shared clonotypes between healthy human individuals. Sequenced by immunoSEQ multiplex PCR; TCRdb stores in-frame clones only, minus some. The data contain fewer than 1.4 million clones, about 80% of them singletons. The sample comprised memory CD4+ T cells from PBMCs. Described subset: CD45RA-negative fraction. The receptors come from a man younger than 35 in good health. Some clones in this sample may be carry-over from other donors' samples.

This clone was observed a handful of times. The same CDR3 also results from other DNA sequences found in this sample. The V gene is TRBV5-4, the J gene TRBJ1-1, with D perhaps TRBD1 (6 bases). The CDR3 covers 14 residues. The V gene's germline CDR1 is SGHNT and CDR2 YYREEE (reference sequence). V was cut by 0 bases and J by 4 bases, with 10 bases left in between. This chain's CDR3 is CASSLEQGGTEAFF. The CDR3, as DNA: TGTGCCAGCAGCTTGGAACAGGGAGGCACTGAAGCTTTCTTT.

The CDR3 bases are TGTGCCAGCTCCTCCAGCGGTAGCAATCAGCCCCAGCATTTT. Residues: CASSSSGSNQPQHF. This chain uses TRBV18 with TRBJ1-5; unclear D gene. Trimming left V 6 bases short and J 0 bases short, with 9 bases between. The CDR3 totals 14 residues. Per the germline V gene, CDR1 is KGHSH and CDR2 is LQKENI. Combining the CDR3 with reference TRBV18 and TRBJ1-5 gives the whole variable domain NAGVMQNPRHLVRRRGQEARLRCSPMKGHSHVYWYRQLPEEGLKFMVYLQKENIIDESGMPKERFSAEFPKEGPSILRIQQVVRGDSAAYFCASSSSGSNQPQHFGDGTRLSIL.

This rearrangement joins TRBV28 to TRBJ1-5, with D perhaps matching TRBD1 (5 bases). V lost 6 bases, J lost 6 bases, and 9 bases lay in between. Germline CDR1 and CDR2: MDHEN and SYDVKM. This CDR3 is built from 12 residues. This chain's CDR3 is CASRHRSQPQHF. In DNA, the CDR3 is TGTGCCAGCAGACACAGGAGTCAGCCCCAGCATTTT.

The chain links TRBV10-3 to TRBJ1-2, with TRBD1 identical over 7 bases. CDR1 ENHRY and CDR2 SYGVKD come from the germline V gene. The V and J ends lost 8 bases and 3 bases, in that order; junction bases with no gene match: 12. This CDR3 has 15 amino acids. DNA of the CDR3: TGTGCCATCCGAATTTACGGACAGGCCGACTATGGCTACACCTTC. This translates into CAIRIYGQADYGYTF.

The V and J genes are TRBV7-9 and TRBJ2-5; D may correspond to TRBD1 or TRBD2 (5 bases each). V lost 2 bases and J lost 3, with 19 bases in between. The CDR3 is made up of 17 amino acids. Germline CDR1 reads SEHNR; CDR2 reads FQNEAQ (reference sequence). The CDR3 DNA is TGTGCCAGCAGCTTACCTACGATCCGGGACGGGAAAGAGACCCAGTACTTC. Protein sequence: CASSLPTIRDGKETQYF.

This clone has more than one count but fewer than ten. The rearrangement joins TRBV6-6 to TRBJ1-2; tentative D call: TRBD1 (6 bases). The germline V gene encodes CDR1 MNHNY and CDR2 SVGAGI (reference sequence). The CDR3 contains 16 residues. Trimming shortened V by 6 bases and J by 9 bases, and 26 bases separated the two germline ends. The CDR3, as DNA: TGTGCCAGCAGCCCCAGGTTGAGGGACACAGGTGGAAGCTACACCTTC. It is translated as CASSPRLRDTGGSYTF.